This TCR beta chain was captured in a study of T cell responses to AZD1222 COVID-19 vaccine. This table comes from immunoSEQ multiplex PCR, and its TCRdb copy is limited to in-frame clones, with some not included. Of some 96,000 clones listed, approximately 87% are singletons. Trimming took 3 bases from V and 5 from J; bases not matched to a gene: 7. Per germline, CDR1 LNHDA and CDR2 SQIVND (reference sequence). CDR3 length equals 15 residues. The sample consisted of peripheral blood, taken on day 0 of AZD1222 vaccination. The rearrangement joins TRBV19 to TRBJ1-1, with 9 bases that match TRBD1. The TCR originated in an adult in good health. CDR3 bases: TGTGCCAGTAGTATTACAGGGGGCGCGTTGACTGAAGCTTTCTTT. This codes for CASSITGGALTEAFF.